This TCR beta chain was captured in a study of siplizumab effects on memory and regulatory T cells. General observations from the study: An assignable phenotype, naive or memory, was missing from roughly 80-95% of proliferating CD4+ or CD8+ clones. Siplizumab produced a significant reduction in alloreactive sequences that were traceable to unstimulated CD4+ memory cells.

This clone occurred a few times. Antigen specificity is unknown. Cells of the mixed lymphocyte reaction were cocultured at 37 degrees C for over five days. Germline CDR1 and CDR2: KGHSH and LQKENI. The CDR3 length is 16 residues. V was cut by 6 bases and J by 1 base, with 16 bases left in between. Each sample contributed about 10^5 TCR templates to the assay. Method: immunoSEQ multiplex PCR; TCRdb's copy keeps in-frame clones and lacks some. The table has under 20,000 clones, roughly 49% seen once. The gene calls are TRBV18 and TRBJ1-5; tentatively, D is TRBD1 (5 bases). The receptor was derived from a human donor in good health; the cells came from an allogeneic mixed lymphocyte reaction. Sequencing used CFSE-low (dividing) CD4+ T cells sorted from an allogeneic mixed lymphocyte reaction. The CDR3 protein is CASSPDNPGSNQPQHF. CDR3 bases: TGTGCCAGCTCCCCGGACAACCCTGGGAGCAATCAGCCCCAGCATTTT.